The text below deals with one TCR beta chain. The sample is drawn from a study of blood T cells in healthy people across ages. Sample-barcoded 5' priming and a J-beta primer mix drove a second PCR of roughly 6 to 12 cycles. TCRdb processed the 5' RACE reads anew with MiXCR; each CDR3 protein has one entry. This sample has roughly 1.5 million distinct CDR3 sequences; around 40% occur once, and the top ten carry under 5%. Germline loops: CDR1 MNHEY, CDR2 SVGEGT. V was cut by 5 bases and J by 4 bases, with 14 bases left in between. CDR3 length equals 14 residues. The V call is TRBV6-2 or TRBV6-3, the J call TRBJ1-2, with a tentative D call TRBD1 (6 bases). Specimen: blood. The receptor comes from a woman aged 18-30 years in good health. The CDR3 bases are TGTGCCAGCAGTGCCAGGACAGTTGGCTATGGCTACACCTTC. Residues: CASSARTVGYGYTF.